This passage covers 32 T cell receptor beta chains from one sample sequenced in a study of blood T cell repertoires in COVID-19. Profiled with immunoSEQ multiplex PCR; TCRdb holds only in-frame clones, not every one. The sample holds around 78,000 clones, approximately 84% seen once. Specimen: peripheral blood. The receptors come from a man between 65 and 80 years old with active or convalescent COVID-19.

The chain has TRBV7-3 and TRBJ2-1, with 10 bases matching TRBD2. Germline lookup yields CDR1 SGHTA and CDR2 FQGTGA. The junction had 5 bases not matched to a gene; V was cut back by 5 bases and J by 4 bases. This CDR3 contains 15 residues. The CDR3 protein is CASSRGTSEYNEQFF. The CDR3 DNA reads as TGTGCCAGCAGCCGCGGGACTAGCGAGTACAATGAGCAGTTCTTC.

The CDR3 reads CASSAHGSRNTEAFF. Written as DNA, the CDR3 is TGTGCCAGCAGCGCCCACGGGTCACGGAACACTGAAGCTTTCTTT. V and J are TRBV9 and TRBJ1-1; no clear D. There are 15 residues in the CDR3. The germline V gene encodes CDR1 SGDLS and CDR2 YYNGEE. Trimming removed 3 bases at V and 1 base at J, with 13 bases between.

The genes are TRBV29-1 and TRBJ2-1; 9 nucleotides align to TRBD2. Germline-derived CDR1 and CDR2 are SQVTM and ANQGSEA. The V gene end was trimmed by 2 bases and the J gene end by 0 bases; junction bases not matched to a gene: 5. The CDR3 covers 16 residues. This CDR3 reads CSVEYSGGSSYNEQFF. CDR3 bases: TGCAGCGTTGAATATAGCGGGGGAAGCTCCTACAATGAGCAGTTCTTC.

This sequence joins TRBV6-5 and TRBJ2-1; the match to TRBD2 covers 7 bases. The CDR3 consists of 14 residues. V gave up 5 bases and J gave up 7 bases; unmatched junction bases: 8. Germline CDR1 is MNHEY and CDR2 is SVGAGI. Here the CDR3 reads CASSHRTSLNEQFF. In DNA form, the CDR3 reads TGTGCCAGCAGTCACCGGACTAGTCTAAATGAGCAGTTCTTC.

The V and J genes are TRBV5-1 and TRBJ2-1, with D possibly TRBD1 on 8 matching bases. The CDR3 consists of 16 residues. The V and J ends lost 4 bases and 6 bases respectively, with 20 bases between them. CDR1 SGHRS and CDR2 YFSETQ come from the germline V gene. The CDR3 nucleotides read TGCGCCAGCAGCCCAGGACAGGGACTAATTTTCAATGAGCAGTTCTTC. It codes for CASSPGQGLIFNEQFF. The whole variable domain, filled in from reference TRBV5-1 and TRBJ2-1, reads KAGVTQTPRYLIKTRGQQVTLSCSPISGHRSVSWYQQTPGQGLQFLFEYFSETQRNKGNFPGRFSGRQFSNSRSEMNVSTLELGDSALYLCASSPGQGLIFNEQFFGPGTRLTVL.

The CDR3 DNA is TGTGCCAGCAGTTCTCCGGGACAGGGGAATGAAAAACTGTTTTTT. This translates into CASSSPGQGNEKLFF. The chain combines TRBV28 with TRBJ1-4, with TRBD1 identical over 10 bases. Germline CDR1 MDHEN, CDR2 SYDVKM. The CDR3 extends over 15 amino acids. J was trimmed by 5 bases and V by 4 bases; bases with no gene match: 4.

The genes are TRBV6-5 and TRBJ1-4, with TRBD1 matching over 9 bases. Germline V gene data show CDR1 as MNHEY and CDR2 as SVGAGI. After removal of 6 bases from V and 4 bases from J, the junction contained 6 bases not matched to a gene. The CDR3 loop spans 15 amino acids. CDR3 region: CASRQTGGNNEKLFF. In nucleotides, the CDR3 is TGTGCCAGCAGACAGACAGGGGGTAATAATGAAAAACTGTTTTTT.

The CDR3 DNA reads as TGCGCCAGCAGCTTTGGGCAGGGGGCCTACAATGAGCAGTTCTTC. This encodes CASSFGQGAYNEQFF. This chain links TRBV5-1 with TRBJ2-1; 7 bases fit TRBD1. Germline V gene lookup returns CDR1 SGHRS and CDR2 YFSETQ. The CDR3 contains 15 residues. V shed 2 bases and J 2 bases; nucleotides not matched to a gene: 4.

The chain links TRBV5-1 to TRBJ2-7, with D hard to call. V lost 2 bases and J lost 1, with 7 bases in between. In germline, CDR1 is SGHRS, CDR2 YFSETQ. The CDR3 is 13 amino acids. CDR3 protein: CASSFATSYEQYF. The DNA for the CDR3 is TGCGCCAGCAGCTTCGCCACTTCCTACGAGCAGTACTTC. Based on the CDR3 plus reference TRBV5-1 and TRBJ2-7, the full variable domain is KAGVTQTPRYLIKTRGQQVTLSCSPISGHRSVSWYQQTPGQGLQFLFEYFSETQRNKGNFPGRFSGRQFSNSRSEMNVSTLELGDSALYLCASSFATSYEQYFGPGTRLTVT.

This clone was recorded once. The J gene is TRBJ2-2, the V gene TRBV12-1; the table names TRBD1, a call not compared with the DNA. TRBV12-1 is a documented pseudogene. This CDR3 contains 15 residues. DNA for the CDR3: TGTGCCAGCAGCATGCGGACAGGGTATGCCGGGGAGCTGTTTTTT. This gives the protein CASSMRTGYAGELFF.

The chain links TRBV7-2 to TRBJ1-5; 7 positions agree with TRBD1. The CDR3 is made up of 16 amino acids. From germline, CDR1 is SGHTA and CDR2 FQGNSA. The junction had 6 bases not matched to a gene; V was cut back by 1 base and J by 3 bases. CDR3 sequence reads: CASSLGATGINQPQHF. The CDR3 nucleotides read TGTGCCAGCAGCTTAGGAGCGACAGGGATCAATCAGCCCCAGCATTTT.

In this sample, this clone turned up once. This chain uses TRBV4-2 with TRBJ2-7, with D possibly TRBD2 on 5 matching bases. V shed 3 bases and J shed 2 bases, with 11 bases lying between them. Germline V gene data show CDR1 as LGHNA and CDR2 as YNFKEQ. The CDR3 is made up of 14 amino acids. CDR3 nucleotides: TGTGCCAGCAGCCATGCTACCGGGACCTACGAGCAGTACTTC. This gives the protein CASSHATGTYEQYF.

The chain uses TRBV5-5 and TRBJ1-5; no clear D. V lost 0 bases and J lost 6, with 13 bases in between. The CDR3 has 15 amino acids. The V gene's germline CDR1 is SGHKS and CDR2 YYEKEE (reference sequence). DNA of the CDR3: TGTGCCAGCAGCTTGGAACAGCTTTTTACTCAGCCCCAGCATTTT. Amino acids: CASSLEQLFTQPQHF.

V and J are TRBV27 and TRBJ2-2; 15 bases align to TRBD2. Per germline, CDR1 MNHEY and CDR2 SMNVEV (reference sequence). This CDR3 is 17 amino acids long. V lost 8 bases to trimming and J lost 5 bases; unmatched junction nucleotides: 9. CDR3 loop: CASSGLAGGKGTGELFF. The CDR3 region has the DNA TGTGCCAGCTCGGGACTAGCGGGAGGAAAGGGGACCGGGGAGCTGTTTTTT.

The chain carries TRBV3-1 (or the pseudogene TRBV3-2) and TRBJ1-4; 8 bases are shared with TRBD1. The CDR3 covers 16 residues. J lost 6 bases, V lost 2 bases, and 8 bases had no gene match. Germline lookup yields CDR1 LGHDT and CDR2 YNNKEL (reference sequence). CDR3 in DNA: TGTGCCAGCAGCCAATCGGAAGGACAGGGCCATGAAAAACTGTTTTTT. It translates to CASSQSEGQGHEKLFF.

The rearrangement links TRBV6-6 to TRBJ2-7, with unresolved D. CDR1 and CDR2 from the germline V gene are MNHNY and SVGAGI (reference sequence). This CDR3 has 13 residues. Trimming removed 6 bases from V and 5 bases from J, with 14 bases in between. DNA of the CDR3: TGTGCCAGCAGATCCAAAATAGTCGACGAGCAGTACTTC. This translates into CASRSKIVDEQYF.

The chain employs TRBV7-9 and TRBJ1-2; tentative D call: TRBD1 (6 bases). The V gene's germline CDR1 is SEHNR and CDR2 FQNEAQ (reference sequence). V lost 5 bases to trimming and J lost 4 bases, with 11 bases between them. CDR3 size: 13 residues. Here the CDR3 reads CASSRTETYGYTF. The CDR3 nucleotides are TGTGCCAGCAGCCGGACAGAGACCTATGGCTACACCTTC.

This clone has just a few counts. V is TRBV19 and J is TRBJ1-3; D is ambiguous. The CDR3 extends over 17 amino acids. Germline V gives CDR1 LNHDA, CDR2 SQIVND (reference sequence). Trimming stripped 3 bases from V and 1 base from J, with 16 bases between. This CDR3 reads CASSMGVDLGSGNTIYF. The DNA of the CDR3 is TGTGCCAGTAGTATGGGCGTGGACTTGGGGTCTGGAAACACCATATATTTT.

The V and J genes are TRBV5-1 and TRBJ2-1; tentative D call: TRBD1 (6 bases). Trimming pared 1 base from V and 8 bases from J, leaving 10 bases between. The CDR3 totals 13 residues. Germline loops: CDR1 SGHRS, CDR2 YFSETQ. CDR3 sequence: CASSLQGFYEQFF. The DNA of the CDR3 is TGCGCCAGCAGCTTGCAGGGGTTTTATGAGCAGTTCTTC.

For the CDR3, the DNA is TGTGCCTGGGGGTCAGCAGGGCCAGGAAACACCATATATTTT. Residues: CAWGSAGPGNTIYF. The chain combines TRBV30 with TRBJ1-3, with a tentative D call TRBD1 (5 bases). Germline CDR1 reads GTSNPN; CDR2 reads SVGIG (reference sequence). This CDR3 has 14 amino acids. V lost 5 bases, J lost 4 bases, and 15 bases lay in between. The variable domain in full, with the rest retrieved from reference TRBV30 and TRBJ1-3, is SQTIHQWPATLVQPVGSPLSLECTVEGTSNPNLYWYRQAAGRGLQLLFYSVGIGQISSEVPQNLSASRPQDRQFILSSKKLLLSDSGFYLCAWGSAGPGNTIYFGEGSWLTVV.

With regard to this clone: This sample also contains other DNA sequences that code for the same CDR3. The V gene is TRBV27, the J gene TRBJ2-1, with 7 bases matching TRBD2. Unmatched junction bases numbered 7, after V lost 4 bases and J lost 4 bases. The CDR3 is made up of 15 amino acids. Germline V gives CDR1 MNHEY, CDR2 SMNVEV (reference sequence). In nucleotides, the CDR3 is TGTGCCAGCAGTTCCCCTAGCGGTATATACAATGAGCAGTTCTTC. Translating gives CASSSPSGIYNEQFF.

This chain joins TRBV18 and TRBJ2-6, with D perhaps matching TRBD2 (5 bases). The CDR3 extends over 19 amino acids. Per the germline V gene, CDR1 is KGHSH and CDR2 is LQKENI. V was cut by 1 base and J by 0 bases, with 16 bases left in between. CDR3 DNA: TGTGCCAGCTCACCACGAATGACCGGGATAGGCTCTGGGGCCAACGTCCTGACTTTC. Amino acids: CASSPRMTGIGSGANVLTF.

This rearrangement joins TRBV28 to TRBJ2-7; 9 nucleotides align to TRBD1. CDR1 MDHEN and CDR2 SYDVKM come from the germline V gene. Trimming took 6 bases from V and 5 from J; bases not matched to a gene: 20. This CDR3 is 18 amino acids long. CDR3 region: CASSTWTGEPHAQDEQYF. CDR3 DNA sequence: TGTGCCAGCAGCACTTGGACAGGGGAACCACATGCTCAGGACGAGCAGTACTTC.

CDR3 protein: CASGAGYNEQFF. Here the CDR3 DNA reads TGTGCCAGCGGGGCAGGGTACAATGAGCAGTTCTTC. This chain joins TRBV2 and TRBJ2-1; D may be TRBD1 (5 bases). Trimming took off 8 bases at V and 4 bases at J, with 9 bases between the two ends. The CDR3 runs to 12 residues. Per germline, CDR1 SNHLY and CDR2 FYNNEI.

The rearrangement uses TRBV25-1 and TRBJ1-4; 8 bases are a match to TRBD1. The CDR3 loop spans 14 amino acids. Germline assignment: CDR1 MGHDK and CDR2 SYGVNS. The junction had 2 bases not matched to a gene; V was cut back by 4 bases and J by 4 bases. This CDR3 is CASSGQGSNEKLFF. The CDR3 bases are TGTGCCAGCAGTGGACAGGGGAGTAATGAAAAACTGTTTTTT.

The V and J genes are TRBV11-2 and TRBJ2-3; TRBD1 matches 8 bases. The CDR3 covers 14 residues. Germline V gives CDR1 SGHAT, CDR2 FQNNGV. V shed 8 bases and J 3 bases; nucleotides not matched to a gene: 7. The CDR3 loop reads CASVDREETDTQYF. The CDR3 bases are TGTGCCAGCGTGGACAGGGAAGAAACAGATACGCAGTATTTT. The full variable domain, in which reference TRBV11-2 and TRBJ2-3 provide the parts outside the CDR3, is EAGVAQSPRYKIIEKRQSVAFWCNPISGHATLYWYQQILGQGPKLLIQFQNNGVVDDSQLPKDRFSAERLKGVDSTLKIQPAKLEDSAVYLCASVDREETDTQYFGPGTRLTVL.

The rearrangement joins TRBV10-3 to TRBJ1-1; D possibly corresponds to TRBD1 (5 bases). V was trimmed by 6 bases and J by 0 bases, leaving 20 bases between them. In germline, CDR1 is ENHRY, CDR2 SYGVKD. This CDR3 region has 17 residues. The CDR3: CAIRPLGGDVMNTEAFF. CDR3 DNA: TGTGCCATCAGACCCTTAGGCGGGGACGTCATGAACACTGAAGCTTTCTTT.

The chain links TRBV29-1 to TRBJ2-2, with 11 bases identical to TRBD2. Trimming removed 6 bases from V and 7 bases from J; junction bases left unmatched: 4. CDR3 length: 13 amino acids. Looked up from germline, CDR1 is SQVTM and CDR2 is ANQGSEA. CDR3 nucleotides: TGCAGCGTCACTAGCGGGAGCATCGGGGAGCTGTTTTTT. Its protein product is CSVTSGSIGELFF.

This chain links TRBV28 with TRBJ1-2; no definite D call. This CDR3 is 14 amino acids long. The V and J ends lost 5 bases and 4 bases respectively, with 14 bases between them. Looked up from germline, CDR1 is MDHEN and CDR2 is SYDVKM. CDR3 nucleotides: TGTGCCAGCAGTGGCCACAGCTTGGTCTATGGCTACACCTTC. It translates to CASSGHSLVYGYTF.

The rearrangement joins TRBV7-2 to TRBJ2-7; no definite D call. The CDR3 length is 12 residues. Trimming cost V 1 base and J 4 bases, with 5 bases left between them. Per the germline V gene, CDR1 is SGHTA and CDR2 is FQGNSA. The CDR3 is CASSLVSYEQYF. The CDR3, as DNA: TGTGCCAGCAGCTTAGTTAGTTACGAGCAGTACTTC.

This chain joins TRBV28 and TRBJ2-1, with 9 bases aligning to TRBD2. V lost 9 bases, J lost 0 bases, and 3 bases stayed unmatched. CDR1 is MDHEN and CDR2 is SYDVKM in the germline V gene. The CDR3 totals 14 residues. Written as DNA, the CDR3 is TGTGCCAGTGATAGCGGGAGCTCCTACAATGAGCAGTTCTTC. Its protein is CASDSGSSYNEQFF.

The chain uses TRBV29-1 and TRBJ2-3, with TRBD2 matching over 15 bases. Germline V gives CDR1 SQVTM, CDR2 ANQGSEA. Trimming removed 6 bases from V and 2 bases from J; junction bases left unmatched: 3. The CDR3 totals 15 residues. The CDR3 sequence: CSVGLAGGNTDTQYF. In DNA form, the CDR3 reads TGCAGCGTCGGACTAGCGGGAGGGAACACAGATACGCAGTATTTT.